This T cell receptor beta chain appears in the sequencing data of a study of blood T cell repertoires in COVID-19. About the study: The United States, Italy and Spain supplied acute and convalescent COVID-19 samples.

Original handling: How many nucleated cells were present was estimated from reference gene primer amplification. Repertoires were generated with immunoSEQ multiplex PCR, while TCRdb's copy carries only in-frame clones and drops some. V and J calls and clone size follow that table, whereas D and trimming were derived from the DNA. The sample holds about 140,000 clones, about three quarters seen once. Participants' reported clinical history set cohort assignment. This clonotype was sampled from a woman in her fifties or sixties who had recovered from COVID-19. Input material: PBMCs or T cells enriched from blood (not recorded which).

This CDR3 reads CASSFTGVLTDTQYF. The CDR3 DNA is TGCGCCAGCAGCTTCACAGGGGTACTCACAGATACGCAGTATTTT. The chain has TRBV5-1 and TRBJ2-3; 7 bases fit TRBD1. V lost 2 bases and J lost 2; bases outside the gene matches: 5. Germline CDR1 and CDR2: SGHRS and YFSETQ. CDR3 size: 15 residues.